This T cell receptor beta chain appears in the sequencing data of a study of control samples from healthy donors and cancer patients. The table lists this clone with a few counts. TCRdb's copy holds only in-frame clones and misses some; the assay was immunoSEQ multiplex PCR. Of some 150,000 clones listed, around 94% are singletons. Germline V gene data show CDR1 as MGHRA and CDR2 as YSYEKL. This CDR3 contains 15 residues. Germline trimming cut 3 bases from V and 3 bases from J; bases unmatched to any gene: 5. The TCR sequence derives from a man aged 55 to 70 with colorectal cancer. The rearrangement joins TRBV4-1 to TRBJ1-5; 7 bases match TRBD1. Sequenced material: PBMCs. The CDR3 coding sequence is TGCGCCAGCAGCCAGGAAGGACAGGCCAATCAGCCCCAGCATTTT. It yields the protein CASSQEGQANQPQHF.